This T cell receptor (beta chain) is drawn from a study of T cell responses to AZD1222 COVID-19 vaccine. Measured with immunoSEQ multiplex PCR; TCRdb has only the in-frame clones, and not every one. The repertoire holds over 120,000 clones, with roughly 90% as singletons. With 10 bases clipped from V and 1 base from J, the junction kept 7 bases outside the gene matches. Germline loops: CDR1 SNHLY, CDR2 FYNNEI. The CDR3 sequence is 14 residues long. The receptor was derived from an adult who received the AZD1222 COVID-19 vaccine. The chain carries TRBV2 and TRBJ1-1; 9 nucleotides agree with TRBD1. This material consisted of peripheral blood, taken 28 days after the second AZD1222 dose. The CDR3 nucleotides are TGTGCCACCACACCACAGGGGGCGAACACTGAAGCTTTCTTT. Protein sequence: CATTPQGANTEAFF.